What follows describes a single T cell receptor beta chain. CDR1 is SGHNT, CDR2 YYREEE, per germline (reference sequence). Trimming removed 2 bases at V and 1 base at J, with 15 bases between. The CDR3 spans 16 residues. This sample was included in a study of blood T cells in healthy people across ages. Sample-barcoded 5' priming and a J-beta primer mix drove a second PCR of about 6 to 12 cycles. TCRdb independently ran MiXCR on the 5' RACE reads; one entry per CDR3 protein. The data hold some 640,000 distinct CDR3 sequences, with around 49% observed a single time. The sample taken for sequencing was blood. The rearrangement joins TRBV5-4 to TRBJ1-1; D unresolved. This clonotype was sampled from a woman in her sixties in good health. The CDR3 sequence is CASSFYTIGGNTEAFF. The CDR3 DNA sequence: TGTGCCAGCAGCTTCTACACCATTGGTGGGAACACTGAAGCTTTCTTT.